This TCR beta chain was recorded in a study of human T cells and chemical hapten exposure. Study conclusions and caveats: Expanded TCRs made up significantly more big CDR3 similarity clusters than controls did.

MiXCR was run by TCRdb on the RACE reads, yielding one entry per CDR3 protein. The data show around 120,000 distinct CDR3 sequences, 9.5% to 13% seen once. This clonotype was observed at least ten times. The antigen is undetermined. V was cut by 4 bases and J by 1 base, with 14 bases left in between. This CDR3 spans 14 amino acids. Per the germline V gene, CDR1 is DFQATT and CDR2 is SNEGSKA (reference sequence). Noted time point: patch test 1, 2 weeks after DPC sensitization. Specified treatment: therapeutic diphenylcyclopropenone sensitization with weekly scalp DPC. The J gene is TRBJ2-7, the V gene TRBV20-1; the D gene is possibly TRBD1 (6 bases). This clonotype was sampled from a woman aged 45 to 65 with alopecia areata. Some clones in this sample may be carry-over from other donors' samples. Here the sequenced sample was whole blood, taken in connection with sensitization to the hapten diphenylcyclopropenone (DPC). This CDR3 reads CSANDRFFSYEQYF. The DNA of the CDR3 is TGCAGTGCTAACGACAGGTTTTTTTCCTACGAGCAGTACTTC.